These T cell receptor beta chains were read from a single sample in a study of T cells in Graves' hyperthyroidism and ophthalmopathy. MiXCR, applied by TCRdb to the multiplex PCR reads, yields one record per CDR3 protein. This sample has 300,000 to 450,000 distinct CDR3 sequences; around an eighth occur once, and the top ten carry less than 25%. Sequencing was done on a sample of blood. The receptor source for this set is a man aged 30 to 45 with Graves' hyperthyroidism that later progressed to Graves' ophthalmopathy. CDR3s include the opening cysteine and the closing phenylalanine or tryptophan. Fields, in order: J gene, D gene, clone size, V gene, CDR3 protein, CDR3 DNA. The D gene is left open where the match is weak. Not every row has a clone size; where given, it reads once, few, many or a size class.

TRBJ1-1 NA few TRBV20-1 CSARSPRGETEAFF TGCAGTGCTAGGTCCCCCAGAGGTGAGACTGAAGCTTTCTTT
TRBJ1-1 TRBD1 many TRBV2 CASRGQVLGVTEAFF TGTGCCAGCAGGGGACAGGTGCTAGGGGTCACTGAAGCTTTCTTT
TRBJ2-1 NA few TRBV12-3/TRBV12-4 CASSPGISYEQFF TGTGCCAGCAGCCCCGGGATCTCGTATGAGCAGTTCTTC
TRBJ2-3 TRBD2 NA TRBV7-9 CASSLAGTSVGDTQYF TGTGCCAGCAGCTTAGCTGGGACTAGCGTTGGAGATACGCAGTATTTT
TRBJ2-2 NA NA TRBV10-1 CASSEGGSGELFF TGCGCCAGCAGTGAGGGGGGATCCGGGGAGCTGTTTTTT
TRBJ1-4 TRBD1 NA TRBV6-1 CASSRDAYSTGGGGATNEKLFF TGTGCCAGCAGTCGCGATGCATACTCGACAGGGGGGGGGGGAGCAACTAATGAAAAACTGTTTTTT
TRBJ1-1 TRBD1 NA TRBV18 CASSHDYRGSKTNTEAFF TGTGCCAGCTCACACGATTACAGGGGCTCGAAGACGAACACTGAAGCTTTCTTT
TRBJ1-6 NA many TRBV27 CASSRGTTRGNSPLHF TGTGCCAGCAGCCGCGGAACAACGAGGGGAAATTCACCCCTCCACTTT
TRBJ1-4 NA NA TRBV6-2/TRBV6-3 CASSYTGRGEKLFF TGTGCCAGCAGTTACACGGGGCGAGGTGAAAAACTGTTTTTT
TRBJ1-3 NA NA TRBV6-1 CASSIDREGGNTIYF TGTGCCAGCAGTATTGACCGAGAGGGTGGAAACACCATATATTTT
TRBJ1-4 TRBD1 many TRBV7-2 CASSSQGAGEKLFF TGTGCCAGCAGCTCACAGGGGGCAGGGGAAAAACTGTTTTTT
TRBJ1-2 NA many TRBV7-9 CASSSGEMDGYTF TGTGCCAGCAGCTCGGGGGAGATGGACGGCTACACCTTC
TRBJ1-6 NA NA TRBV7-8 CASSPRTDNNSPLHF TGTGCCAGCAGCCCTCGGACAGATAATAATTCACCCCTCCACTTT
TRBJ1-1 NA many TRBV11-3 CASRSVAFF TGTGCCAGCAGATCCGTAGCTTTCTTT
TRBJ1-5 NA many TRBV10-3 CATRRPGVGQPQHF TGTGCCACCAGAAGGCCAGGGGTAGGCCAGCCCCAGCATTTT
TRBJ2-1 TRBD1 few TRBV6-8 CASSYIGTEAFRRTYNEQFF TGTGCCAGCAGTTATATTGGGACAGAGGCATTTCGTAGGACCTACAATGAGCAGTTCTTC
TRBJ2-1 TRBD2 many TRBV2 CASLTSGGLYNEQFF TGTGCCAGCCTTACTAGCGGGGGCCTTTACAATGAGCAGTTCTTC
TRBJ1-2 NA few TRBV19 CAIKTNYGYTF TGTGCCATCAAAACTAACTATGGCTACACCTTC
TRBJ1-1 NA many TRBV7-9 CASSFPLNTEAFF TGTGCCAGCAGCTTTCCGTTGAACACTGAAGCTTTCTTT
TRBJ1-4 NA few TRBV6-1 CASLDTNNEKLFF TGTGCCAGCCTGGACACCAATAATGAAAAACTGTTTTTT
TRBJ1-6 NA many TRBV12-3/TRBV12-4 CASSLAESAPLHF TGTGCCAGCAGTCTGGCCGAATCGGCACCCCTCCACTTT
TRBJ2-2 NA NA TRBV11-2 CASSYTWGDAGELFF TGTGCCAGCAGCTACACATGGGGGGATGCCGGGGAGCTGTTTTTT
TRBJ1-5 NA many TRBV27 CASSGYGNQPQHF TGTGCCAGCAGTGGATACGGCAATCAGCCCCAGCATTTT
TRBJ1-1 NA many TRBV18 CASSPPRGGTMNTEAFF TGTGCCAGCTCACCACCGAGGGGAGGGACCATGAACACTGAAGCTTTCTTT
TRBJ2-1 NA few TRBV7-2 CASSPPSGFGQFF TGTGCCAGCAGCCCTCCCTCTGGTTTCGGGCAGTTCTTC
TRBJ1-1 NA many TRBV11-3 CASSLDGGQNTEAFF TGTGCCAGCAGCTTAGATGGGGGGCAGAACACTGAAGCTTTCTTT
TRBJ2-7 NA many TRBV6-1 CASSYRDIYYEQYF TGTGCCAGCAGTTACAGGGACATCTACTACGAGCAGTACTTC
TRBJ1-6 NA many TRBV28 CASSFGAGEYNSPLHF TGTGCCAGCAGTTTCGGGGCAGGAGAATATAATTCACCCCTCCACTTT
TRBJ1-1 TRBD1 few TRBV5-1 CASSLLGQINLNTEAFF TGCGCCAGCAGCTTGTTGGGACAGATTAACTTGAACACTGAAGCTTTCTTT
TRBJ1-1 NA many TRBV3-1 CASSQALGGMNTEAFF TGTGCCAGCAGCCAGGCCTTGGGGGGGATGAACACTGAAGCTTTCTTT
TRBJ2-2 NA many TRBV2 CASSWDPSTGELFF TGTGCCAGCTCCTGGGACCCAAGTACCGGGGAGCTGTTTTTT
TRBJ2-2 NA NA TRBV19 CASSIDSTGELFF TGTGCCAGTAGTATAGACAGCACCGGGGAGCTGTTTTTT
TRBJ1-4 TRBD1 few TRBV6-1 CASSTNRGRDEKLFF TGTGCCAGCAGTACCAACAGGGGGCGGGATGAAAAACTGTTTTTT
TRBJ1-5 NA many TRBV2 CASTRLQDQPQHF TGTGCCAGCACCAGATTACAGGACCAGCCCCAGCATTTT
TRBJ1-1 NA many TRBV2 CASIPSAGVMGTEAFF TGTGCCAGCATTCCATCGGCAGGGGTGATGGGAACTGAAGCTTTCTTT
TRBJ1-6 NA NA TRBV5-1 CASSLNRVDNSPLHF TGCGCCAGCAGCTTGAACAGGGTTGACAATTCACCCCTCCACTTT
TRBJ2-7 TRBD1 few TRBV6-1 CASRLGQGNTYEQYF TGTGCCAGCAGGTTGGGACAGGGGAACACCTACGAGCAGTACTTC
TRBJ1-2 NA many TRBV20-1 CSAGQGGYGYTF TGCAGTGCTGGTCAGGGCGGCTATGGCTACACCTTC
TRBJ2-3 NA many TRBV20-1 CSAREPLRGTDTQYF TGCAGTGCTAGAGAGCCCCTTAGAGGCACAGATACGCAGTATTTT
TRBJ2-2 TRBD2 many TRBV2 CASGLPLAGVTGELFF TGTGCCAGCGGGCTGCCCCTAGCGGGGGTCACCGGGGAGCTGTTTTTT
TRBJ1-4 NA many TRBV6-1 CASRKTGRAFTKLFF TGTGCCAGCAGGAAAACGGGACGGGCCTTCACGAAACTGTTTTTT
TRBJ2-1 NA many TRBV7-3 CASSPGSPHLHEQFF TGTGCCAGCAGCCCAGGGTCCCCCCACCTCCATGAGCAGTTCTTC
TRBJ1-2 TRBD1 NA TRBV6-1 CASKHRGSNYGYTF TGTGCCAGCAAGCACAGGGGTTCGAACTATGGCTACACCTTC
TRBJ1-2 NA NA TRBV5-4 CASSLGEGYTF TGTGCCAGCAGCTTGGGGGAGGGCTACACCTTC
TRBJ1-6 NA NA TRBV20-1 CSARSHRFNSPLHF TGCAGTGCTAGATCCCACAGGTTTAATTCACCCCTCCACTTT
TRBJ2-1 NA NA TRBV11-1 CASSPKETREQFF TGTGCCAGCAGCCCCAAAGAAACCCGTGAGCAGTTCTTC
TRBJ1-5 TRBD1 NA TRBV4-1 CASSQEPGGYVRPQHF TGCGCCAGCAGCCAAGAGCCAGGGGGCTATGTTAGGCCCCAGCATTTT
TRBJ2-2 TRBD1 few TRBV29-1 CSVGGTENTGELFF TGCAGCGTTGGGGGGACAGAGAACACCGGGGAGCTGTTTTTT
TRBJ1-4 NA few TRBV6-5 CASSYSPVSEKLFF TGTGCCAGCAGTTACTCGCCCGTGAGCGAAAAACTGTTTTTT
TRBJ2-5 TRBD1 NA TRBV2 CASSRGRTQETQYF TGTGCCAGCAGTAGGGGGCGAACTCAAGAGACCCAGTACTTC
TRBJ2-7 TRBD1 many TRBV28 CASSWDSRSSEQYF TGTGCCAGCAGTTGGGACAGCAGATCCTCCGAGCAGTACTTC
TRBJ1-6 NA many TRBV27 CASSSGGSPLHF TGTGCCAGCAGTTCAGGCGGCTCACCCCTCCACTTT